Sequencing of this TCR beta chain was carried out in a study of Ad26.COV2.S vaccination and SARS-CoV-2 variants. Findings and caveats of the study: Using TCR breadth and depth analyses may have led to underestimated total T cell responses. Placebo recipients and vaccine recipients were similar in non-spike TCR breadth.

Turning to this clone: Its specificity is unknown.

The CDR3 has 14 residues. Trimming took off 7 bases at V and 3 bases at J, with 12 bases between the two ends. From germline, CDR1 is MNHEY and CDR2 SVGAGI. Measured with immunoSEQ multiplex PCR; TCRdb has only the in-frame clones, and not every one. The sample carries some 290,000 clones, roughly 80% recorded once. Treatment reported: over 15 received Ad26.COV2.S at low or high dose, single or two shots; roughly 5 received placebo; per-sample allocation not given. It was on day 63 after the first vaccine or placebo injection that samples were taken. An adult aged 18-55 years in Boston served as the donor.

The TCR comes from a person between 18 and 59 years old who received the Ad26.COV2.S COVID-19 vaccine or a placebo. The sequences come from peripheral blood, collected in a trial of Ad26.COV2.S vaccine versus placebo. V is TRBV6-5 and J is TRBJ1-4; D is ambiguous. The DNA for the CDR3 is TGTGCCAGCACTTCACGGGCGGCTAATGAAAAACTGTTTTTT. Amino acid sequence: CASTSRAANEKLFF.